This T cell receptor beta chain was obtained from a study of graft-versus-host responses after intestinal transplantation. Background on the study: Transplantation in recipients was multivisceral, liver-intestinal, or isolated intestinal.

Trimming took off 3 bases at V and 8 bases at J, with 17 bases between the two ends. This CDR3 spans 15 amino acids. Germline V gives CDR1 MNHEY, CDR2 SMNVEV (reference sequence). Generated by immunoSEQ multiplex PCR, the TCRdb table keeps only in-frame clones and is missing some. Of 14,000 to 15,000 clones detected, 90% to 95% appear once; the ten largest clones hold 0.55% to 0.75%. The V call is TRBV27, the J call TRBJ1-5; D is ambiguous. The sample consisted of PBMCs, taken 9 days after transplant. This sequence was found in a human patient who received an intestinal transplant, so some T cells may come from the graft donor. The CDR3, as DNA: TGTGCCAGCAGTTTGTTTCCTGGGTCGTCGGAGCCCCAGCATTTT. Amino acids: CASSLFPGSSEPQHF.